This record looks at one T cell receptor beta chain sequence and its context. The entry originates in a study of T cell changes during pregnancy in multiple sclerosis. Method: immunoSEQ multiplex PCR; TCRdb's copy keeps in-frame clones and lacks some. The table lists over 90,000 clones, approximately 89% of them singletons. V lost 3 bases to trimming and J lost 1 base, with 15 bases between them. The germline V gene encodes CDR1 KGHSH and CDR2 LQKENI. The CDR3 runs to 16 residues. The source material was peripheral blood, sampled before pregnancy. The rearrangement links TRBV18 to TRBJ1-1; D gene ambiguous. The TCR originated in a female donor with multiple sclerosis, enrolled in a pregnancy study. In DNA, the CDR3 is TGTGCCAGCTCACCGTACTTATCACAGCAGAACACTGAAGCTTTCTTT. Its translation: CASSPYLSQQNTEAFF.